Given below is one TCR beta chain in context. This CDR3 spans 18 amino acids. Germline loops: CDR1 MDHEN, CDR2 SYDVKM. V lost 4 bases to trimming and J lost 2 bases, with 20 bases between them. Participants were aged about 18 to 90 years, lived in over 20 US areas, and enrolled virtually. The sample comes from a study of blood T cell repertoires in COVID-19. Profiled with immunoSEQ multiplex PCR; TCRdb holds only in-frame clones, not every one. The data show a few hundred thousand clones, 85% to 90% seen once. V and J are TRBV28 and TRBJ2-2; TRBD2 might be the D (6 bases). The sample taken for sequencing was PBMCs or T cells enriched from blood (not recorded which). The sequence was obtained from a woman younger than 35 with acute COVID-19. The CDR3 sequence: CASSSHGYIGGNTGELFF. The CDR3 nucleotides are TGTGCCAGCAGTTCCCATGGATATATCGGGGGTAACACCGGGGAGCTGTTTTTT.